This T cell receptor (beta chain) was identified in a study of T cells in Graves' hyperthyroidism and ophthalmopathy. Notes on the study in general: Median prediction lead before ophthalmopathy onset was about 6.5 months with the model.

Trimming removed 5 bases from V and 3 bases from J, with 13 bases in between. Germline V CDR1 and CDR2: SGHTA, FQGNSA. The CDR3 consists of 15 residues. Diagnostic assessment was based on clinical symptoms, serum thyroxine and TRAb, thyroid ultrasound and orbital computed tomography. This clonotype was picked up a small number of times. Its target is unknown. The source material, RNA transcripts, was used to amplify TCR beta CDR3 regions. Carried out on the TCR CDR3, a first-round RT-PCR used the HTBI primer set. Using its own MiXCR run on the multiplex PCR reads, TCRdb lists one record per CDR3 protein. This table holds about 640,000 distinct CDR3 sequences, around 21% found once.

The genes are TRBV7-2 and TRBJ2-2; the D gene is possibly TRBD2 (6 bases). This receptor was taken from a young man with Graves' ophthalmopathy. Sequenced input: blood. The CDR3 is CASSPTSLDTGELFF. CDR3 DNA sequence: TGTGCCAGCAGCCCCACTAGCTTGGACACCGGGGAGCTGTTTTTT.